The present entry profiles one TCR beta chain with its context. These data come from a study of blood T cell repertoires in COVID-19. The protocol was immunoSEQ multiplex PCR, while the TCRdb copy is restricted to in-frame clones and leaves out a portion. The data show 300,000 to 400,000 clones, less than 90% seen once. This receptor was taken from a woman aged 60 to 75 with COVID-19, enrolled during active disease. Sequenced sample: peripheral blood.

CDR3 sequence: CASRSNPGTGLHEQYF. CDR3 coding DNA: TGCGCCAGCCGCAGCAACCCCGGGACAGGGCTACACGAGCAGTACTTC. This sequence joins TRBV5-1 and TRBJ2-7; 9 bases line up with TRBD1. Germline V gives CDR1 SGHRS, CDR2 YFSETQ. CDR3 size: 16 residues. J lost 5 bases, V lost 7 bases, and 16 bases had no gene match.